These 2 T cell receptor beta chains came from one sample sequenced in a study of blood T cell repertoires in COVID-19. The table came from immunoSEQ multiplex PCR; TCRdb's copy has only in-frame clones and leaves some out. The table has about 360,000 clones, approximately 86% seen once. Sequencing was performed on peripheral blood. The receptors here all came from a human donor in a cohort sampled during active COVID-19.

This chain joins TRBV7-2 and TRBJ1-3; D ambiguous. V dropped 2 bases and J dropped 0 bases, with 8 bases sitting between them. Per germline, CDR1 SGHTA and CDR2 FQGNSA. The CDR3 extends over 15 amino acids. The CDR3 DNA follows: TGTGCCAGCAGCTTATATGGAGACTCTGGAAACACCATATATTTT. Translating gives CASSLYGDSGNTIYF.

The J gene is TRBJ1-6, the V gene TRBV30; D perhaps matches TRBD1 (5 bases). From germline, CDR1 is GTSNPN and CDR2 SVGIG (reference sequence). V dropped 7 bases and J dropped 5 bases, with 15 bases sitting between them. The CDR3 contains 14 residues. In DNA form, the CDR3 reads TGTGCCTTGCCTAGGGGCGGGAATAATTCACCCCTCCACTTT. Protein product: CALPRGGNNSPLHF.